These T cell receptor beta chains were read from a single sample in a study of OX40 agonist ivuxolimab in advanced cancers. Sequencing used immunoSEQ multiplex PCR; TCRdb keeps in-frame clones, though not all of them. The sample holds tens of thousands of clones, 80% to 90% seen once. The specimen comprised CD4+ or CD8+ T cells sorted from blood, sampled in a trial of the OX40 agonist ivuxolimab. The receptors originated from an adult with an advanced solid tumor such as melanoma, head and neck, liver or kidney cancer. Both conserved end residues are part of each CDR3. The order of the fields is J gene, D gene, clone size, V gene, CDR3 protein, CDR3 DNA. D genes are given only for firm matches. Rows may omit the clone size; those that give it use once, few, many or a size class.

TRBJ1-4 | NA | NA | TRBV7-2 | CASSPQTGPNEKLFF | TGTGCCAGCAGCCCCCAGACAGGACCCAATGAAAAACTGTTTTTT
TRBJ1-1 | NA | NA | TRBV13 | CASSLKEGTEAFF | TGTGCCAGCAGCTTAAAGGAAGGCACTGAAGCTTTCTTT
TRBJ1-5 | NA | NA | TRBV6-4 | CASRVSNQPQHF | TGTGCCAGCAGAGTGAGCAATCAGCCCCAGCATTTT
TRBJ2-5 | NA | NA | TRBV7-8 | CASSLDDYHGETQYF | TGTGCCAGCAGCTTAGATGACTACCATGGAGAGACCCAGTACTTC
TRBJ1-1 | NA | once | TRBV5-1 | CASSSEVDTEAFF | TGCGCCAGCAGCTCCGAAGTTGACACTGAAGCTTTCTTT
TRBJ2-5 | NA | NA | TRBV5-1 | CASSLAEGGETQYF | TGCGCCAGCAGCTTGGCCGAGGGCGGGGAGACCCAGTACTTC
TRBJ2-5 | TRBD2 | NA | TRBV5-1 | CASSLWGLALETQYF | TGCGCCAGCAGCTTGTGGGGACTAGCTCTGGAGACCCAGTACTTC
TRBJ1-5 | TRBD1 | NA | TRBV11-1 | CASRHGQGSNQPQHF | TGTGCCAGCAGACACGGACAGGGGAGCAATCAGCCCCAGCATTTT
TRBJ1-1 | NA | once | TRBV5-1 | CASSSQFGSVDTEAFF | TGCGCCAGCAGCTCCCAGTTCGGATCGGTGGACACTGAAGCTTTCTTT
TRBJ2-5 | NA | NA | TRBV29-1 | CSVAQNSRPGETQYF | TGCAGCGTTGCACAAAACTCCAGGCCCGGGGAGACCCAGTACTTC
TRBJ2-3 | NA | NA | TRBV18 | CASSPMGGQQTDTQYF | TGTGCCAGCTCACCAATGGGGGGACAGCAGACAGATACGCAGTATTTT